This TCR beta chain was recorded in a study of memory CD8 T cells in hepatitis C reinfection. Time point indicated: late/post reinfection, 12 to 24 weeks after detection. Sorted cells were sequenced directly ex vivo without any in vitro expansion. Donors came from people who inject drugs enrolled in HEPCO, Canada. Sequencing was performed with immunoSEQ multiplex PCR; in TCRdb, only in-frame clones are kept and a portion is missing. The table lists some 44,000 clones, 89% of them singletons. Deletions cut 5 bases from V and 3 bases from J, with 17 bases between. CDR3 size: 15 residues. Germline V gene lookup returns CDR1 MNHEY and CDR2 SMNVEV (reference sequence).

The gene calls are TRBV27 and TRBJ2-7, with D perhaps matching TRBD2 (6 bases). The sequenced sample consisted of naive CD8+ T cells sorted from blood. The clonotype was recovered from a man between 18 and 35 years old with hepatitis C virus infection. Written as DNA, the CDR3 is TGTGCCAGCAGTCCCAAGGGGCGGGAAGACTACGAGCAGTACTTC. This codes for CASSPKGREDYEQYF.